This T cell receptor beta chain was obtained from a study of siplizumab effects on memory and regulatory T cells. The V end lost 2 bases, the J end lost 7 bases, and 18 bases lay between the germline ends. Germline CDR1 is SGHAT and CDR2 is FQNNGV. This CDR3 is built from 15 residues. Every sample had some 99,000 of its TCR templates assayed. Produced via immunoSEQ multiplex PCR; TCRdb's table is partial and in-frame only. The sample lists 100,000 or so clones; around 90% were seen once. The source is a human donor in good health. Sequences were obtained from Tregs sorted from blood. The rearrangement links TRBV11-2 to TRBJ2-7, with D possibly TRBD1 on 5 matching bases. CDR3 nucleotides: TGTGCCAGCAGCTTAATGTATCTGGGGCTAGGTGAGCAGTACTTC. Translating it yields CASSLMYLGLGEQYF.